The clone carrying this TCR beta chain is labeled medium-sized (0.01 to 0.1%). The antigen remains undetermined. V was clipped by 4 bases and J by 3 bases, with 9 bases between them. This CDR3 is 13 amino acids long. Naive CD4+ T cells were purified with Tregs depleted by CD25. The study's findings and limits: Tumor Treg TCRs overlapped most with tumor naive CD4+ cells. Tumor memory CD4+ T cell TCR gene usage was found to cluster with blood and lymph node memory CD4+ cells and with lymph node naive CD4+ cells. Naive CD4+ cells shared about 13% of tumor Treg sequences.

The TRBV12-4/TRBJ1-2 clonotypes were amplified using barcode primers with ligated adaptors. TCRdb re-called the multiplex PCR reads with MiXCR, one entry per CDR3 protein. The sample records about 1,000 distinct CDR3 sequences, around 5.8% being singletons. The rearrangement joins TRBV12-3 or TRBV12-4 to TRBJ1-2; D is undetermined. The clonotype originates from a female donor with breast cancer. The sequenced material came from naive CD4+ T cells sorted from blood. As for subset: naive CD4+ T cells, CD4+CD45RA+CD25-. DNA of the CDR3: TGTGCCAGCAGTTCCCTAGGAGACTATGGCTACACCTTC. Protein product: CASSSLGDYGYTF.